This entry is about one T cell receptor beta chain. The entry originates in a study of cytomegalovirus exposure and HLA in healthy donors. The PCR was carried out with 60 Vbeta primers and 13 Jbeta primers. Sequencing was performed with immunoSEQ multiplex PCR; in TCRdb, only in-frame clones are kept and a portion is missing. The table lists some 190,000 clones, 65% to 80% of them singletons. CDR1 is LGHNA and CDR2 is YSLEER in the germline V gene. Trimming took off 0 bases at V and 8 bases at J, with 19 bases between the two ends. The CDR3 consists of 16 residues. V usage is TRBV4-3 and J usage is TRBJ1-2, with D uncertain. This receptor was taken from a man younger than 40 in good health and CMV-seropositive. The source material was PBMCs. The CDR3 protein is CASSQDIGVTQRGYTF. CDR3 in DNA: TGCGCCAGCAGCCAAGATATCGGGGTCACGCAGAGAGGCTACACCTTC.